This TCR beta chain was found in a study of Ad26.COV2.S vaccination and SARS-CoV-2 variants. Study in general: Once or twice, 56 days apart, Ad26.COV2.S was delivered intramuscularly.

From germline, CDR1 is SGHAT and CDR2 FQNNGV. Trimming removed 1 base at V and 11 bases at J, with 8 bases between. This CDR3 region has 11 residues. Generated by immunoSEQ multiplex PCR, the TCRdb table keeps only in-frame clones and is missing some. The data hold over 300,000 clones, with 83% observed a single time. Treatment specified: 15 to 20 received Ad26.COV2.S at low or high dose, single or two shots; about five received placebo; per-sample allocation not given. Day 63 following the first vaccine or placebo injection was when the samples were taken. This TCR derives from a person between 18 and 65 years old who received the Ad26.COV2.S COVID-19 vaccine or a placebo. The chain has TRBV11-2 and TRBJ2-5, with D perhaps TRBD2 (6 bases). The source was peripheral blood, collected in a trial of Ad26.COV2.S vaccine versus placebo. The CDR3 DNA is TGTGCCAGCAGCTTAGGGAGCGGGCAGTACTTC. It translates to CASSLGSGQYF.